These T cell receptor beta chains were read from a single sample in a study of OX40 agonist ivuxolimab in advanced cancers. The table came from immunoSEQ multiplex PCR; TCRdb's copy has only in-frame clones and leaves some out. The sample holds roughly 79,000 clones, about nine tenths seen once. Sequencing used CD4+ or CD8+ T cells sorted from blood, obtained in a trial of the OX40 agonist ivuxolimab. These receptors all come from an adult with an advanced solid tumor such as melanoma, head and neck, liver or kidney cancer. Each CDR3 is given without its conserved first and last residue.

v_call,cdr3_aa
TRBV11-3,ASSFSGEGSYEQY
TRBV15,ATSRDLGGGGGGTHNEQF
TRBV6-1,ASRLSGRLNEQY
TRBV9,ASSPRQGGSYEQY
TRBV28,ASSLGWRDSYNEQF
TRBV5-1,ASSLGQGTEKLF
TRBV6-6,ASSYGRSSYEQY
TRBV5-1,ASSLYVTNEQF
TRBV6-1,ASSGRDRGEYSNQPQH
TRBV30,AWSSGRLRYNEQF
TRBV4-2,ASSQVRASGVYEQY
TRBV11-3,ASSLPETGYKELF
TRBV28,ASSHTGGGETQY
TRBV4-1,ASSQGLAGASGPEY
TRBV10-3,AISLDWGGTQY
TRBV7-2,ASSLHAGAYEQY
TRBV21-1,ASSRDREAKNIQY
TRBV7-7,ASSVGLAGTDTQY
TRBV9,ASSESTNKVQTSGYT
TRBV29-1,SALPDIATNEKLF
TRBV5-5,ASSSPRDRSTDTQY
TRBV6-1,ASSGPGRTHNEQF
TRBV9,ASSVGGTAALWEETQY
TRBV7-2,ASSFLPTSGRADTQY
TRBV5-1,ASSLVPSSYEQY
TRBV5-4,ASRSGSSGRAQDEQY
TRBV5-4,ASSLDQGTYEQY
TRBV27,ASMSRGASSTEAF
TRBV6-5,ASSYSFRGYGYT
TRBV18,ASSSVVITDTQY
TRBV18,ASSPNTQGPSGNTIY
TRBV9,ASSDDRGLDEQY
TRBV19,ASTPGGQDTQY
TRBV15,ATSREGRGLTEAF
TRBV30,AWGRFSYEQY
TRBV6-5,ASRESTSNYGYT
TRBV7-3,ASSLRRDAAGELF
TRBV19,ASSPPQGRYEQY
TRBV11-3,ASSDTYEQY
TRBV5-1,ASSLGRPYNEQF
TRBV6-6,ASDTGTVTDTQY
TRBV10-1,ASDRKPSTTDRIHEQY
TRBV30,AWAGTSGARDTQY
TRBV5-1,ASSLDRGSDEKLF
TRBV6-5,ASEIADTQY